The sample holds a few counts of the clone carrying this T cell receptor beta chain. TCRdb's copy holds only in-frame clones and misses some; the assay was immunoSEQ multiplex PCR. The top ten hold about 10% of the sample, which has more than 200,000 clones, around 84% seen once. The sample originates from a study of blood T cell repertoires in COVID-19. Trimming took 0 bases from V and 4 from J; bases not matched to a gene: 4. This CDR3 has 17 residues. Germline CDR1 is KGHDR and CDR2 is SFDVKD. The sample was peripheral blood. V gene TRBV24-1 combines with J gene TRBJ2-2; 10 nucleotides line up with TRBD1. The TCR originated in a woman aged 80 or over with COVID-19, enrolled during active disease. The CDR3 protein is CATSDLSDRGVTGELFF. CDR3 sequence (DNA): TGTGCCACCAGTGATTTGTCGGACAGGGGGGTCACCGGGGAGCTGTTTTTT.